The 28 T cell receptor beta chains listed next were all sequenced from one sample in a study of blood T cell repertoires in COVID-19 (dated by TCRdb to 2018 to 2021). Library preparation employed the immunoSEQ multiplex PCR assay. As stored in TCRdb, this immuneACCESS dataset retains in-frame rearrangements with V and J assigned. A fraction of the clones does not appear; measured against another copy, unresolved V genes explain less than half of the discrepancy, and the remainder lacks a known reason. Recorded for this sample are roughly 250,000 clones; roughly 90% of them occurred a single time. Approximately 0.84% of the sample goes to the ten largest clones. Sample: peripheral blood. Receptors originate from a man younger than 45 with acute or convalescent COVID-19.

The V and J genes are TRBV6-5 and TRBJ2-7; TRBD2 might be the D (5 bases). CDR1 is MNHEY and CDR2 is SVGAGI in the germline V gene. CDR3 length: 14 amino acids. Trimming removed 6 bases from V and 1 base from J, with 13 bases in between. The CDR3 DNA follows: TGTGCCAGCAGACTAGTCCTAGGTTCCTACGAGCAGTACTTC. This codes for CASRLVLGSYEQYF.

This clone was counted once. The CDR3 nucleotides read TGTGCCAGCAGTTTACCTGGCAGTGGAAACACCATATATTTT. Its protein is CASSLPGSGNTIYF. This rearrangement joins TRBV28 to TRBJ1-3, with unresolved D. V lost 2 bases and J 3 bases, leaving 8 bases between the germline ends. This CDR3 region has 14 residues. The germline V gene encodes CDR1 MDHEN and CDR2 SYDVKM.

This chain links TRBV2 with TRBJ1-6; D gene uncertain. This CDR3 contains 15 residues. Germline CDR1 reads SNHLY; CDR2 reads FYNNEI. V dropped 5 bases and J dropped 3 bases, with 11 bases sitting between them. The CDR3 nucleotides read TGTGCCAGCAGTTACGGCGGTCTCTATAATTCACCCCTCCACTTT. Its translation: CASSYGGLYNSPLHF. Full variable domain (remainder filled in from reference TRBV2 and TRBJ1-6): EPEVTQTPSHQVTQMGQEVILRCVPISNHLYFYWYRQILGQKVEFLVSFYNNEISEKSEIFDDQFSVERPDGSNFTLKIRSTKLEDSAMYFCASSYGGLYNSPLHFGNGTRLTVT.

The rearrangement links TRBV4-2 to TRBJ1-1, with D perhaps matching TRBD1 (5 bases). Germline CDR1 and CDR2: LGHNA and YNFKEQ. The CDR3 contains 15 residues. V dropped 2 bases and J dropped 2 bases, with 12 bases sitting between them. In nucleotides, the CDR3 is TGTGCCAGCAGCCAACCCTCGACAGATAACACTGAAGCTTTCTTT. Protein: CASSQPSTDNTEAFF.

CDR3 DNA: TGTGCCAGCAGCCTCCTCACAGATACGCAGTATTTT. Translated, it gives CASSLLTDTQYF. The rearrangement uses TRBV6-6 and TRBJ2-3; no reliable D call. Trimming took off 6 bases at V and 2 bases at J, with 6 bases between the two ends. The CDR3 contains 12 residues. CDR1 is MNHNY, CDR2 SVGAGI, per germline (reference sequence).

The chain combines TRBV5-6 with TRBJ1-3; no clear D. The CDR3 has 18 amino acids. Germline V gene sequence: CDR1 SGHDT, CDR2 YYEEEE. V was clipped by 4 bases and J by 0 bases, with 20 bases between them. The CDR3 sequence is CASSAPHSPGRSGNTIYF. The DNA for the CDR3 is TGTGCCAGCAGCGCCCCCCACAGTCCCGGCCGCTCTGGAAACACCATATATTTT.

This clone showed up just once. This chain uses TRBV7-9 with TRBJ2-7, with 8 positions matching TRBD1. V shed 5 bases, J shed 0 bases, and the junction held 6 bases outside the gene matches. The CDR3 covers 15 residues. The germline V gene has CDR1 SEHNR and CDR2 FQNEAQ (reference sequence). CDR3 in amino acids: CASSPGQDISYEQYF. CDR3 DNA: TGTGCCAGCAGCCCGGGACAGGACATCTCCTACGAGCAGTACTTC.

V is TRBV4-1 and J is TRBJ2-6; 9 positions agree with TRBD1. The CDR3 loop spans 16 amino acids. Germline values: CDR1 MGHRA, CDR2 YSYEKL. After removal of 3 bases from V and 1 base from J, the junction contained 1 base not matched to a gene. CDR3 amino acids: CASSQDRGSGANVLTF. The DNA for the CDR3 is TGCGCCAGCAGCCAGGACAGGGGTTCTGGGGCCAACGTCCTGACTTTC.

This chain uses TRBV30 with TRBJ2-6; D gene unclear. Germline CDR1 reads GTSNPN; CDR2 reads SVGIG (reference sequence). V was clipped by 4 bases and J by 0 bases, with 4 bases between them. The length of the CDR3 is 13 residues. The CDR3 nucleotides are TGTGCCTGGACAGTCTCTGGGGCCAACGTCCTGACTTTC. Translation: CAWTVSGANVLTF.

The V gene is TRBV5-1, the J gene TRBJ1-4, with a possible D match to TRBD1 (6 bases). Germline CDR1 reads SGHRS; CDR2 reads YFSETQ. CDR3 length: 15 amino acids. With 5 bases removed from V and 6 bases from J, the gap between germline ends came to 17 bases. For the CDR3, the DNA is TGCGCCAGCAGTTCAGGGGACCCAGATTATGAAAAACTGTTTTTT. Encoded protein: CASSSGDPDYEKLFF. The variable domain in full, with the rest retrieved from reference TRBV5-1 and TRBJ1-4, is KAGVTQTPRYLIKTRGQQVTLSCSPISGHRSVSWYQQTPGQGLQFLFEYFSETQRNKGNFPGRFSGRQFSNSRSEMNVSTLELGDSALYLCASSSGDPDYEKLFFGSGTQLSVL.

The chain couples TRBV18 to TRBJ1-3; D gene ambiguous. V shed 2 bases and J shed 8 bases, with 10 bases lying between them. The CDR3 covers 13 residues. Germline values: CDR1 KGHSH, CDR2 LQKENI. The CDR3 reads CASSPNRYDTIYF. CDR3 sequence (DNA): TGTGCCAGCTCACCAAACCGCTACGACACCATATATTTT.

The chain is built from TRBV3-1 (or the pseudogene TRBV3-2) and TRBJ2-2, with 7 bases fitting TRBD2. After removal of 4 bases from V and 4 bases from J, the junction contained 6 bases not matched to a gene. Germline V gives CDR1 LGHDT, CDR2 YNNKEL (reference sequence). This CDR3 has 15 residues. In DNA, the CDR3 is TGTGCCAGCAGCCCAAGGGGACTACTCACCGGGGAGCTGTTTTTT. Translated, it gives CASSPRGLLTGELFF.

This chain links TRBV6-4 with TRBJ2-1; 8 nucleotides agree with TRBD1. Germline lookup yields CDR1 MRHNA and CDR2 SNTAGT. The CDR3 covers 16 residues. V lost 2 bases, J lost 5 bases, and 8 bases stayed unmatched. The DNA of the CDR3 is TGTGCCAGCAGTGACGAGGACAGGGCAGGGAACAATGAGCAGTTCTTC. This encodes CASSDEDRAGNNEQFF.

The V call is TRBV28, the J call TRBJ1-6, with D perhaps TRBD1 (6 bases). The V end was cut by 5 bases, the J end by 10 bases, with 18 bases between. CDR3 size: 15 residues. CDR1 and CDR2 (germline): MDHEN, SYDVKM. The chain's CDR3 is CASSIPGQGRSPLHF. The CDR3 DNA sequence: TGTGCCAGCAGTATCCCGGGGCAGGGGAGATCACCCCTCCACTTT.

V is TRBV4-2 and J is TRBJ1-6, with D possibly being TRBD1 (5 bases). The CDR3 covers 15 residues. With 0 bases removed from V and 7 bases from J, the gap between germline ends came to 10 bases. Germline values: CDR1 LGHNA, CDR2 YNFKEQ. In nucleotides, the CDR3 is TGTGCCAGCAGCCAAGACTTGAAGGGGAATTCACCCCTCCACTTT. This gives the protein CASSQDLKGNSPLHF.

The J gene is TRBJ1-1, the V gene TRBV27; no clear D gene. This CDR3 has 15 residues. The V end was cut by 2 bases, the J end by 0 bases, with 10 bases between. Germline lookup yields CDR1 MNHEY and CDR2 SMNVEV (reference sequence). The CDR3 sequence is CASSLRRDMNTEAFF. The CDR3 bases are TGTGCCAGCAGTTTAAGGAGGGATATGAACACTGAAGCTTTCTTT.

This sequence joins TRBV11-2 and TRBJ2-3; TRBD1 matches 8 bases. Trimming removed 4 bases from V and 0 bases from J; junction bases left unmatched: 3. Germline V CDR1 and CDR2: SGHAT, FQNNGV. The CDR3 is 15 amino acids. The DNA of the CDR3 is TGTGCCAGCAGCTCTCAGGGGGCAAGCACAGATACGCAGTATTTT. Encoded protein: CASSSQGASTDTQYF.

The chain is built from TRBV5-4 and TRBJ1-1; TRBD1 matches at 8 bases. This CDR3 contains 15 residues. V gave up 0 bases and J gave up 1 base; unmatched junction bases: 2. Per the germline V gene, CDR1 is SGHNT and CDR2 is YYREEE (reference sequence). For the CDR3, the DNA is TGTGCCAGCAGCTTGGAAGGGACAGGGAACACTGAAGCTTTCTTT. It specifies CASSLEGTGNTEAFF.

The V gene is TRBV27, the J gene TRBJ2-3; TRBD1 matches at 10 bases. Trimming at V came to 0 bases and at J to 4 bases, leaving 13 bases not matched to a gene. The germline gives CDR1 MNHEY, CDR2 SMNVEV (reference sequence). This CDR3 has 19 amino acids. CDR3 sequence: CASSLSDFPGQGRSDTQYF. The CDR3 nucleotides read TGTGCCAGCAGTTTATCTGACTTTCCGGGACAGGGGAGGTCAGATACGCAGTATTTT.

This clone occurred a few times. The sample has other DNA sequences that encode this CDR3 too. The chain uses TRBV5-1 and TRBJ1-1; D not resolved. V was cut by 5 bases and J by 0 bases, with 8 bases left in between. Germline loops: CDR1 SGHRS, CDR2 YFSETQ. This CDR3 has 13 residues. The CDR3 protein is CASSREMNTEAFF. As DNA, the CDR3 is TGCGCCAGCAGTCGGGAGATGAACACTGAAGCTTTCTTT.

V usage is TRBV12-3 or TRBV12-4 and J usage is TRBJ1-5; 9 positions match TRBD1. Trimming cost V 5 bases and J 7 bases; bases outside gene matches: 3. There are 13 residues in the CDR3. The CDR3 is CASSLQGAQPQHF. The DNA of the CDR3 is TGTGCCAGCAGTCTACAGGGGGCGCAGCCCCAGCATTTT.

A few counts support this clone. The V call is TRBV5-5, the J call TRBJ1-2, with 7 positions matching TRBD1. V shed 4 bases and J 4 bases; nucleotides not matched to a gene: 7. This CDR3 is 14 amino acids long. Germline V gene data show CDR1 as SGHKS and CDR2 as YYEKEE (reference sequence). The CDR3 sequence: CASSPGTDGYGYTF. The CDR3 DNA reads TGTGCCAGCAGCCCTGGGACAGACGGCTATGGCTACACCTTC.

The chain is built from TRBV28 and TRBJ1-5; no definite D call. In germline, CDR1 is MDHEN, CDR2 SYDVKM. The CDR3 length is 13 residues. V shed 7 bases and J shed 7 bases, with 14 bases lying between them. The DNA for the CDR3 is TGTGCCAGCATCGAGGAGGTAGGGCAGCCCCAGCATTTT. Protein sequence: CASIEEVGQPQHF.

V is TRBV29-1 and J is TRBJ2-2, with a weak D call TRBD1 (6 bases). The CDR3 totals 15 residues. The V gene's germline CDR1 is SQVTM and CDR2 ANQGSEA. The V gene lost 5 bases and the J gene lost 5 bases, with 18 bases spanning the gap. The CDR3 region has the DNA TGCAGCGTTCATCGTGTGGGGGCCTTAACCGGGGAGCTGTTTTTT. Translated: CSVHRVGALTGELFF.

The chain couples TRBV6-5 to TRBJ2-1; D unresolved. Per germline, CDR1 MNHEY and CDR2 SVGAGI. This CDR3 spans 14 amino acids. Deletions cut 10 bases from V and 2 bases from J, with 15 bases between. Here the CDR3 reads CATSRVTTYNEQFF. The CDR3 DNA sequence: TGTGCCACCTCACGGGTTACGACCTACAATGAGCAGTTCTTC.

The chain couples TRBV3-1 (or the pseudogene TRBV3-2) to TRBJ1-1; 7 bases fit TRBD1. The CDR3 is 14 residues long. Germline V gives CDR1 LGHDT, CDR2 YNNKEL (reference sequence). V trimming: 6 bases; J trimming: 2 bases; junction bases outside the gene matches: 6. The CDR3 loop reads CASRTAGGNTEAFF. CDR3 sequence (DNA): TGTGCCAGCAGAACCGCAGGGGGAAACACTGAAGCTTTCTTT.

This sequence joins TRBV7-2 and TRBJ2-7; 8 nucleotides agree with TRBD2. CDR1 and CDR2 from the germline V gene are SGHTA and FQGNSA. The CDR3 is 17 amino acids. V lost 1 base to trimming and J lost 6 bases; unmatched junction nucleotides: 14. CDR3: CASSLVIAGLAGREQYF. CDR3 nucleotide sequence: TGTGCCAGCAGCTTAGTCATCGCCGGACTAGCAGGCCGCGAGCAGTACTTC.

This chain joins TRBV18 and TRBJ1-1; perhaps TRBD1 as D (5 bases). There are 14 residues in the CDR3. From germline, CDR1 is KGHSH and CDR2 LQKENI. Trimming took 4 bases from V and 5 from J, leaving 14 bases between them. This CDR3 reads CASSLLGGETEAFF. The CDR3 coding sequence is TGTGCCAGCTCACTCTTGGGGGGGGAAACTGAAGCTTTCTTT.